A single sample is the source of the 30 T cell receptor beta chains below, sequenced in a study of radiotherapy plus CTLA-4 blockade in lung cancer. Only in-frame clones appear in the TCRdb table, and some are missing; sequencing was by immunoSEQ multiplex PCR. The table shows about 45,000 clones, with 70% to 75% occurring only once. Source: peripheral blood, taken from a patient treated with radiotherapy plus ipilimumab. Source of these receptors: a human donor with non-small cell lung cancer who had a complete response to radiotherapy plus ipilimumab.

The rearrangement links TRBV7-2 to TRBJ2-1; D gene uncertain. This CDR3 spans 15 amino acids. V was clipped by 5 bases and J by 0 bases, with 11 bases between them. Per the germline V gene, CDR1 is SGHTA and CDR2 is FQGNSA. CDR3 residues: CASSPTLSSYNEQFF. Here the CDR3 DNA reads TGTGCCAGCAGCCCAACCCTGAGCTCCTACAATGAGCAGTTCTTC.

This chain links TRBV2 with TRBJ2-1; 8 nucleotides line up with TRBD2. Trimming at V came to 11 bases and at J to 0 bases, leaving 3 bases not matched to a gene. Per germline, CDR1 SNHLY and CDR2 FYNNEI. The CDR3 is 13 residues long. CDR3 nucleotide sequence: TGTGCCTTTCGGGGGGGCTCCTACAATGAGCAGTTCTTC. This translates into CAFRGGSYNEQFF.

J is TRBJ1-5 and V is TRBV11-2, with a weak D call TRBD1 (6 bases). The CDR3 runs 16 residues. Germline values: CDR1 SGHAT, CDR2 FQNNGV. The V end lost 5 bases, the J end lost 0 bases, and 14 bases lay between the germline ends. CDR3 in DNA: TGTGCCAGCAGCCCTTTGACAGGATTTAGCAATCAGCCCCAGCATTTT. Its protein product is CASSPLTGFSNQPQHF.

This clone appeared once. This chain joins TRBV28 and TRBJ1-1; no clear D gene. Germline CDR1 and CDR2: MDHEN and SYDVKM. The CDR3 totals 14 residues. The V gene lost 3 bases and the J gene lost 4 bases, with 12 bases spanning the gap. CDR3 nucleotide sequence: TGTGCCAGCAGTTTTGGCGGCGTGGGCACTGAAGCTTTCTTT. Amino acids: CASSFGGVGTEAFF.

This sequence joins TRBV19 and TRBJ2-2; TRBD2 matches 9 bases. The CDR3 extends over 15 amino acids. J lost 5 bases, V lost 7 bases, and 8 bases had no gene match. Germline V CDR1 and CDR2: LNHDA, SQIVND (reference sequence). In nucleotides, the CDR3 is TGTGCCAGTATTCGGGCGGGGGGGCTTACCGGGGAGCTGTTTTTT. Its translation: CASIRAGGLTGELFF.

This clone was counted a few times. This sequence joins TRBV7-6 and TRBJ2-1; D remains unclear. Germline V gene sequence: CDR1 SGHVS, CDR2 FNYEAQ. The CDR3 has 16 residues. V shed 1 base and J shed 2 bases, with 12 bases lying between them. This CDR3 reads CASSLVGHFTYNEQFF. CDR3 nucleotides: TGTGCCAGCAGCTTAGTGGGCCACTTTACCTACAATGAGCAGTTCTTC.

The chain links TRBV6-5 to TRBJ2-3; tentative D call: TRBD2 (5 bases). Trimming took off 2 bases at V and 5 bases at J, with 11 bases between the two ends. CDR3 size: 14 residues. The germline CDR1 and CDR2 sequences are MNHEY and SVGAGI. CDR3 loop: CASSYVDEGDTQYF. The CDR3 nucleotides read TGTGCCAGCAGTTACGTGGACGAGGGAGATACGCAGTATTTT.

The J gene is TRBJ1-3, the V gene TRBV10-1; 8 bases fit TRBD1. The length of the CDR3 is 14 residues. Unmatched junction bases numbered 3, after V lost 5 bases and J lost 3 bases. The V gene's germline CDR1 is WNHNN and CDR2 SYGVQD (reference sequence). CDR3 nucleotides: TGCGCCAGCAGTCTGGACAGGGATGGAAACACCATATATTTT. Translated: CASSLDRDGNTIYF.

A note on this clone: The identical CDR3 is also encoded by other nucleotide sequences in the sample. This rearrangement joins TRBV5-1 to TRBJ2-5; D might be TRBD1 (6 bases). V dropped 2 bases and J dropped 2 bases, with 7 bases sitting between them. Germline assignment: CDR1 SGHRS and CDR2 YFSETQ. The CDR3 runs to 13 residues. CDR3 in DNA: TGCGCCAGCAGCTTAGGACAGCAAGAGACCCAGTACTTC. Protein sequence: CASSLGQQETQYF.

V gene TRBV5-1 combines with J gene TRBJ2-5; maybe TRBD1 (6 bases). The J call may be faulty, since TRBJ2-7 better matches the DNA end. The CDR3 loop spans 14 amino acids. Per germline, CDR1 SGHRS and CDR2 YFSETQ. The CDR3 region has the DNA TGCGCCAGCAGCTTGGCAACAGGGAACTACGAGCAGTACTTC. It yields the protein CASSLATGNYEQYF.

The gene calls are TRBV4-3 and TRBJ2-3; the D gene is possibly TRBD1 (6 bases). V lost 4 bases and J 1 base, leaving 9 bases between the germline ends. Germline V lookup: CDR1 LGHNA, CDR2 YSLEER. The CDR3 runs 14 residues. The CDR3 DNA follows: TGCGCCAGCAGCCCAGGGGTTCGCACAGATACGCAGTATTTT. Its translation is CASSPGVRTDTQYF.

The V gene is TRBV7-9, the J gene TRBJ2-5; 9 positions agree with TRBD1. CDR3 length: 12 residues. Germline lookup yields CDR1 SEHNR and CDR2 FQNEAQ (reference sequence). Unmatched junction bases numbered 5, after V lost 4 bases and J lost 11 bases. DNA of the CDR3: TGTGCCAGCAGCTACGACAGGGGGGAGCAGTACTTC. This encodes CASSYDRGEQYF.

The gene calls are TRBV5-1 and TRBJ2-1; TRBD1 might be the D (6 bases). The CDR3 extends over 12 amino acids. The germline gives CDR1 SGHRS, CDR2 YFSETQ. Trimming removed 5 bases at V and 9 bases at J, with 12 bases between. In DNA, the CDR3 is TGCGCCAGCAGAACAGGGCACAGTGAGCAGTTCTTC. It yields the protein CASRTGHSEQFF.

This clone came up a few times. The rearrangement links TRBV18 to TRBJ2-1; 8 nucleotides line up with TRBD1. V lost 2 bases and J lost 0; bases outside the gene matches: 3. This CDR3 region has 16 residues. The germline gives CDR1 KGHSH, CDR2 LQKENI. CDR3 bases: TGTGCCAGCTCACCAAGACAGGGGAGCTCCTACAATGAGCAGTTCTTC. Amino acid sequence: CASSPRQGSSYNEQFF.

The rearrangement uses TRBV19 and TRBJ2-7, with D perhaps matching TRBD2 (5 bases). Germline values: CDR1 LNHDA, CDR2 SQIVND (reference sequence). This CDR3 region has 16 residues. V was trimmed by 4 bases and J by 3 bases, leaving 19 bases between them. The CDR3 nucleotides are TGTGCCAGTAGTAGATCGGGGTCGGTTTTCGGCTACGAGCAGTACTTC. The encoded protein is CASSRSGSVFGYEQYF.

The chain is built from TRBV14 and TRBJ2-7, with a tentative D call TRBD2 (6 bases). Trimming removed 2 bases from V and 2 bases from J, with 7 bases in between. CDR1 and CDR2 (germline): SGHDN, FVKESK. This CDR3 is 13 amino acids long. This CDR3 is CASSQPGAYEQYF. DNA for the CDR3: TGTGCCAGCAGCCAACCGGGAGCCTACGAGCAGTACTTC.

The J gene is TRBJ1-1, the V gene TRBV4-1; 8 nucleotides line up with TRBD1. The CDR3 extends over 15 amino acids. The V gene end was trimmed by 2 bases and the J gene end by 0 bases; junction bases not matched to a gene: 2. Per germline, CDR1 MGHRA and CDR2 YSYEKL. The CDR3 loop is CASSQPGGLNTEAFF. Here the CDR3 DNA reads TGCGCCAGCAGCCAACCAGGGGGCCTGAACACTGAAGCTTTCTTT.

The chain is built from TRBV19 and TRBJ1-5; 8 nucleotides agree with TRBD1. Germline CDR1 LNHDA, CDR2 SQIVND (reference sequence). The length of the CDR3 is 15 residues. V was clipped by 9 bases and J by 7 bases; unmatched bases: 14. The CDR3 protein is CARSHAGTGGQPQHF. The CDR3 region has the DNA TGTGCCAGAAGCCACGCCGGGACAGGAGGGCAGCCCCAGCATTTT.

V gene TRBV9 combines with J gene TRBJ2-1, with D maybe TRBD1 (5 bases). Germline V gives CDR1 SGDLS, CDR2 YYNGEE. V lost 5 bases and J lost 10, with 19 bases in between. The CDR3 loop spans 14 amino acids. The CDR3 region has the DNA TGTGCCAGCAGAGGAGAACAGGATTTCTTGGAGCAGTTCTTC. This codes for CASRGEQDFLEQFF.

CDR3 sequence: CASSLRRAVNTGELFF. The DNA for the CDR3 is TGTGCCAGCTCACTTCGGAGAGCGGTGAACACCGGGGAGCTGTTTTTT. This rearrangement joins TRBV18 to TRBJ2-2; weak D call: TRBD2 (5 bases). Trimming took 4 bases from V and 1 from J, leaving 13 bases between them. Germline CDR1 and CDR2: KGHSH and LQKENI. The CDR3 runs to 16 residues.

The chain links TRBV5-1 to TRBJ2-5, with 11 bases that match TRBD1. The J call may be incorrect, as the DNA end agrees better with TRBJ2-7. This CDR3 comprises 14 residues. The germline CDR1 and CDR2 sequences are SGHRS and YFSETQ. The CDR3 is CASSRGQGAYEQYF. CDR3 sequence (DNA): TGCGCCAGCAGCCGGGGACAGGGGGCCTACGAGCAGTACTTC.

The V gene is TRBV4-3, the J gene TRBJ2-3; 11 bases match TRBD2. CDR1 and CDR2 from the germline V gene are LGHNA and YSLEER. The J segment lost 1 base and the V segment lost 0 bases, leaving 3 bases of the junction unmatched. This CDR3 is built from 17 residues. The CDR3 loop reads CASSQEGTSGGTDTQYF. In DNA, the CDR3 is TGCGCCAGCAGCCAAGAGGGGACTAGCGGAGGCACAGATACGCAGTATTTT.

V is TRBV19 and J is TRBJ2-7; 12 bases fit TRBD2. The ends lost 4 bases at V and 0 bases at J; junction bases unmatched: 19. The CDR3 length is 21 residues. Per the germline V gene, CDR1 is LNHDA and CDR2 is SQIVND (reference sequence). The CDR3 reads CASSTRLGGLAGSQSSYEQYF. In nucleotides, the CDR3 is TGTGCCAGTAGTACCAGGCTTGGCGGACTAGCGGGGAGTCAGAGCTCCTACGAGCAGTACTTC.

The chain couples TRBV5-4 to TRBJ2-3; D might be TRBD2 (6 bases). V gave up 4 bases and J gave up 0 bases, with 15 bases separating them. CDR3 length: 16 amino acids. Germline-derived CDR1 and CDR2 are SGHNT and YYREEE (reference sequence). The CDR3 region has the DNA TGTGCCAGCAGCCTGACGACTAGGAGAAGCACAGATACGCAGTATTTT. Amino acid sequence: CASSLTTRRSTDTQYF.

The rearrangement uses TRBV7-9 and TRBJ2-1; TRBD2 might be the D (6 bases). The germline gives CDR1 SEHNR, CDR2 FQNEAQ (reference sequence). The CDR3 totals 13 residues. V was cut by 5 bases and J by 10 bases, with 15 bases left in between. The CDR3 DNA is TGTGCCAGCAGCCGCGGGGTGTTACCCGAGCAGTTCTTC. Residues: CASSRGVLPEQFF.

The rearrangement links TRBV7-9 to TRBJ2-7; D uncertain. The V gene's germline CDR1 is SEHNR and CDR2 FQNEAQ (reference sequence). The CDR3 length is 15 residues. Trimming pared 6 bases from V and 3 bases from J, leaving 18 bases between. The CDR3 nucleotides read TGTGCCAGCAGTCCTGTCGACTCCCCGGGCTACGAGCAGTACTTC. It is translated as CASSPVDSPGYEQYF.

The rearrangement uses TRBV28 and TRBJ2-3; the D gene is possibly TRBD2 (6 bases). Trimming stripped 3 bases from V and 6 bases from J, with 16 bases between. The CDR3 contains 15 residues. CDR1 MDHEN and CDR2 SYDVKM come from the germline V gene. CDR3 in DNA: TGTGCCAGCAGTTTTGGGGGGAAGAGATGGGATACGCAGTATTTT. Translating it yields CASSFGGKRWDTQYF. Together with reference TRBV28 and TRBJ2-3, the CDR3 gives the full variable domain: DVKVTQSSRYLVKRTGEKVFLECVQDMDHENMFWYRQDPGLGLRLIYFSYDVKMKEKGDIPEGYSVSREKKERFSLILESASTNQTSMYLCASSFGGKRWDTQYFGPGTRLTVL.

CDR3 loop: CASSYTGVGNTEAFF. CDR3 coding DNA: TGTGCCAGCAGCTACACCGGGGTGGGGAACACTGAAGCTTTCTTT. V is TRBV5-4 and J is TRBJ1-1; no definite D call. The V end lost 3 bases, the J end lost 1 base, and 13 bases lay between the germline ends. The CDR3 runs to 15 residues. Germline loops: CDR1 SGHNT, CDR2 YYREEE (reference sequence).

The V call is TRBV5-6, the J call TRBJ2-7, with 10 bases matching TRBD1. J lost 6 bases, V lost 4 bases, and 19 bases had no gene match. The CDR3 has 18 amino acids. Per the germline V gene, CDR1 is SGHDT and CDR2 is YYEEEE. CDR3: CASSPTRDRGRPGGEQYF. CDR3 nucleotides: TGTGCCAGCAGCCCGACCCGGGACAGGGGACGACCGGGGGGCGAGCAGTACTTC.

The chain joins TRBV18 to TRBJ2-7, with 13 bases identical to TRBD2. The germline V gene encodes CDR1 KGHSH and CDR2 LQKENI. The CDR3 has 17 amino acids. Trimming cost V 5 bases and J 5 bases; bases outside gene matches: 12. CDR3: CASSSRLAGGFINEQYF. CDR3 DNA: TGTGCCAGCTCATCTCGACTAGCGGGGGGTTTTATCAACGAGCAGTACTTC.